This T cell receptor beta chain emerged from a study of shared clonotypes between healthy human individuals. Germline CDR1 SGHVS, CDR2 FNYEAQ. CDR3 length equals 14 residues. Assay: immunoSEQ multiplex PCR; the TCRdb copy retains only in-frame clones and omits some. The top ten hold roughly 0.1% of the sample, which has hundreds of thousands of clones, 96% seen once. Naive-designated CD8 cells lacked CD45RO, were positively enriched for CCR7, and omitted terminally differentiated effector memory CD45RA+ cells. Concerning this clone: An end of the junction does not agree with germline; a read error may underlie this.

Sequenced sample: naive CD8+ T cells sorted from blood. This sequence was found in a woman in her 30s in good health. V gene TRBV7-6 combines with J gene TRBJ2-7; TRBD2 matches 8 bases. CDR3 nucleotide sequence: TGTGCCAGCAGCCCATGGACTAGCTCCCACGAGCAGTACTTC. Its protein product is CASSPWTSSHEQYF.